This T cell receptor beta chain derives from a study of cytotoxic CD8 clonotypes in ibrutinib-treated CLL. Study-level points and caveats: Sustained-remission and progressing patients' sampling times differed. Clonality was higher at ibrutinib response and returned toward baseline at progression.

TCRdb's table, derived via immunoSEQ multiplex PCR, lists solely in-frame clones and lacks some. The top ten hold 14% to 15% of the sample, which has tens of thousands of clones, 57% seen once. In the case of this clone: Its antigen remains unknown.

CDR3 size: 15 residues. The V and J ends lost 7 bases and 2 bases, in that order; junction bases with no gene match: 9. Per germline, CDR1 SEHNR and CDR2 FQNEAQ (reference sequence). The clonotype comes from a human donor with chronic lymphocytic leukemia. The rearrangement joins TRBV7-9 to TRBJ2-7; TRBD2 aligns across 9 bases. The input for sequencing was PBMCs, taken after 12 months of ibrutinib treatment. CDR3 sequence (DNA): TGTGCCAGCACCCTGACGGGACTAGCCACCTACGAGCAGTACTTC. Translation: CASTLTGLATYEQYF.